This TCR beta chain was recorded in a study of CD8 T cells in Susac syndrome. Healthy donors, matched for age and sex, constituted the control group. In contrast to the negatively isolated CD8+ and CD4+ T cells, TEMRA cells were FACS-enriched. Random hexamers served to reverse transcribe roughly 0.5 to 1 ug RNA. Amplification of TCR beta CDR3 by immunoSEQ multiplex PCR spanned 54 Vbeta and 13 Jbeta. MiXCR, applied by TCRdb to the immunoSEQ multiplex PCR reads, yields one record per CDR3 protein. The table includes some 120,000 distinct CDR3 sequences, about 95% detected once. The CDR3 extends over 14 amino acids. Germline V lookup: CDR1 SQVTM, CDR2 ANQGSEA. V was shortened by 3 bases and J by 7 bases, with 15 bases between the two germline ends.

The sequence was collected from a human donor in good health. Sequencing used CD4+ T cells from PBMCs. The chain uses TRBV29-1 and TRBJ1-4; D perhaps matches TRBD1 (6 bases). CDR3: CSVESRGAGEKLFF. The CDR3 DNA follows: TGCAGCGTTGAGAGCAGGGGCGCGGGTGAAAAACTGTTTTTT.